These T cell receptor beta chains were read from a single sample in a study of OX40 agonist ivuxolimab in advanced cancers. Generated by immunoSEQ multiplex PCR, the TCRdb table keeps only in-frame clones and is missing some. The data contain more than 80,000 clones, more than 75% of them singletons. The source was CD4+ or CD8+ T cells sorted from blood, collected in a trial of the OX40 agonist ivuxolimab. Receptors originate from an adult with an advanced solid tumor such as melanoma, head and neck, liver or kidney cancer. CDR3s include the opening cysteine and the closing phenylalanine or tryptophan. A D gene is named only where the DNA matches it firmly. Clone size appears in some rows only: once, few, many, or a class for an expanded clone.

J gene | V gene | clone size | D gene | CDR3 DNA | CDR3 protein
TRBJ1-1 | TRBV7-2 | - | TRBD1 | TGTGCCAGCAGCTCCGCCCCCCAGGGGGCCAATAAATGGAACACTGAAGCTTTCTTT | CASSSAPQGANKWNTEAFF
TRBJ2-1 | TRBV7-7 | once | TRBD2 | TGTGCTAGCAGTTTCGGACTAGCGGGGGCCTGGGATGAGCAGTTCTTC | CASSFGLAGAWDEQFF
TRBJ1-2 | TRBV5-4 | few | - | TGTGCCAGCAGCTTGGGAGGTGCTCCTAACTATGGCTACACCTTC | CASSLGGAPNYGYTF
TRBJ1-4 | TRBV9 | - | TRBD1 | TGTGCCAGCAGCCCCAACGTGGGACAGGGGGCAAATAAACTGTTTTTT | CASSPNVGQGANKLFF
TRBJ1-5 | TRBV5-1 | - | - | TGCGCCAGCAGCTTGGTGGCAGAGCCGAACCAGCCCCAGCATTTT | CASSLVAEPNQPQHF
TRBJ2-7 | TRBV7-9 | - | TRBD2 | TGTGCCAGCAGTCCCGGGGGGATGTCCTACGAGCAGTACTTC | CASSPGGMSYEQYF
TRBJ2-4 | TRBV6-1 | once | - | TGTGCCAGCAGTGAAATCCCCGGACAGCTAGCCAAAAACATTCAGTACTTC | CASSEIPGQLAKNIQYF
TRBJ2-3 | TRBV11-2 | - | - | TGTGCCAGCAGCTCCCCGGGGCGCGTGGATGCAGATACGCAGTATTTT | CASSSPGRVDADTQYF
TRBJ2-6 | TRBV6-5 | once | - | TGTGCCAGCAGTTACTCGGTTCACTCTGGGGCCAACGTCCTGACTTTC | CASSYSVHSGANVLTF
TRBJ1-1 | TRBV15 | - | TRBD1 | TGTGCCACCAGCAGTGCCTCAGGGGGGGAAGCTTTCTTT | CATSSASGGEAFF
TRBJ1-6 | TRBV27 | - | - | TGTGCCAGCAGGCCCCTGCGGGGGGAGTCTTCACCCCTCCACTTT | CASRPLRGESSPLHF
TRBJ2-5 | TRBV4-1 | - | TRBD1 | TGCGCCAGCAGCCAAGCCCCGGGACAGGGGGGGGAGACCCAGTACTTC | CASSQAPGQGGETQYF
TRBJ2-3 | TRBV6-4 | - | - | TGTGCCAGCAGTGAGTTCGGGGGAGAGACAGATACGCAGTATTTT | CASSEFGGETDTQYF
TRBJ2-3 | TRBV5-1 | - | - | TGCGCCAGCAGCTTGGGTGTCGGTGTGGCGGGGCCTATAAATACGCAGTATTTT | CASSLGVGVAGPINTQYF
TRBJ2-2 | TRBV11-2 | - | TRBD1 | TGTGCCAGCAGCTTACGTAACCGGGACAGGGGACCCGGGGAGCTGTTTTTT | CASSLRNRDRGPGELFF
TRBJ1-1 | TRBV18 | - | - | TGTGCCAGCTCTTCGACTGGCACTGAAGCTTTCTTT | CASSSTGTEAFF
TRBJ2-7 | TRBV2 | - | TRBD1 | TGTGCCAGCAGCCCCGGGACAGGGTTCTACGAGCAGTACTTC | CASSPGTGFYEQYF
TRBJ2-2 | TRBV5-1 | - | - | TGCGCCAGCAGGCTGGCTTCGGTGAACACCGGGGAGCTGTTTTTT | CASRLASVNTGELFF
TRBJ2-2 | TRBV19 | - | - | TGTGCCAGTAGTATCGACGGACGCACCGGGGAGCTGTTTTTT | CASSIDGRTGELFF
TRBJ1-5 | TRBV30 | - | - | TGTGCCTGGAGTGATTCGGGCAATCAGCCCCAGCATTTT | CAWSDSGNQPQHF
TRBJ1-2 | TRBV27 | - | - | TGTGCCAGCAGTTTATTTGCAGGGGCTAACTATGGCTACACCTTC | CASSLFAGANYGYTF
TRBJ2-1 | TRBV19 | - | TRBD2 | TGTGCCAGTAGTACACGGACTAGCGGGAGAATAACTGGTGAGCAGTTCTTC | CASSTRTSGRITGEQFF
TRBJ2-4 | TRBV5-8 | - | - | TGTGCCAGCAGCTTGAAGGCCGTAGCCAAAAACATTCAGTACTTC | CASSLKAVAKNIQYF
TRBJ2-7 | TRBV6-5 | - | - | TGTGCCAGCAGTGTCCCCGGGGCGTCCTACGAGCAGTACTTC | CASSVPGASYEQYF
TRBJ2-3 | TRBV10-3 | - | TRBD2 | TGTGCCGTCGGCGGGGGGGGCGCAGGGACAGATACGCAGTATTTT | CAVGGGGAGTDTQYF
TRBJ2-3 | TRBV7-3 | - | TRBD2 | TGTGCCAGCAGCTCCGGACTAGGAGGGACAGATACGCAGTATTTT | CASSSGLGGTDTQYF
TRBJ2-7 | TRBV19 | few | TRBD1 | TGTGCCAGTAGTACCAGACAGGGGGCGGACTACGAGCAGTACTTC | CASSTRQGADYEQYF
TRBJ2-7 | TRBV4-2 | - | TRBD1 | TGTGCCAGCAGCCAGGCCGGGACAGGGGGCTACGAGCAGTACTTC | CASSQAGTGGYEQYF
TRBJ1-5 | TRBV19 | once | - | TGTGCCAGTAGTGTTAAGACATCCAATCAGCCCCAGCATTTT | CASSVKTSNQPQHF
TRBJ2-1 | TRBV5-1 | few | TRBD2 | TGCGCCAGCAGCTCCGACAGCGGGAGTCGCGGGAATGAGCAGTTCTTC | CASSSDSGSRGNEQFF